The clone carrying this T cell receptor beta chain was seen just once. This table comes from immunoSEQ multiplex PCR, and its TCRdb copy is limited to in-frame clones, with some not included. The sample yields 200,000 to 300,000 clones, 75% to 90% seen once. The sample comes from a study of blood T cell repertoires in COVID-19. Study context: Sources were T cells, B-cell-depleted T cells, or PBMCs; the material itself was cDNA or gDNA.

There are 14 residues in the CDR3. Germline V gene sequence: CDR1 LNHDA, CDR2 SQIVND (reference sequence). Trimming cost V 6 bases and J 4 bases; bases outside gene matches: 8. Sequencing input: peripheral blood. V usage is TRBV19 and J usage is TRBJ1-2; 7 bases are a match to TRBD1. The receptor's source is a woman between 40 and 50 years old with acute or convalescent COVID-19. The CDR3: CASRPWTGRYGYTF. The DNA of the CDR3 is TGTGCCAGTAGACCCTGGACAGGACGCTATGGCTACACCTTC. Full variable domain (rest looked up from reference TRBV19 and TRBJ1-2): DGGITQSPKYLFRKEGQNVTLSCEQNLNHDAMYWYRQDPGQGLRLIYYSQIVNDFQKGDIAEGYSVSREKKESFPLTVTSAQKNPTAFYLCASRPWTGRYGYTFGSGTRLTVV.